This TCR beta chain was profiled in a study of blood T cell repertoires in COVID-19. Germline V lookup: CDR1 SGHTA, CDR2 FQGNSA. The CDR3 length is 16 residues. V lost 2 bases to trimming and J lost 4 bases, with 18 bases between them. The method was immunoSEQ multiplex PCR; TCRdb's version includes in-frame clones alone and lacks a portion of them. Among fewer than 200,000 clones listed, 60% to 85% were seen once. This TCR was sampled from a woman aged 45 to 65 with active or convalescent COVID-19. The sequenced material came from peripheral blood. The V call is TRBV7-2, the J call TRBJ2-7; D perhaps matches TRBD1 (6 bases). This CDR3 reads CASSLWTGDNRYEQYF. CDR3 in DNA: TGTGCCAGCAGCTTATGGACCGGGGACAATAGGTACGAGCAGTACTTC.